This T cell receptor beta chain was found in a study of CD8 T cells in ankylosing spondylitis. As concerns this clonotype: The antigen is not known.

This CDR3 is 14 amino acids long. The V gene end was trimmed by 6 bases and the J gene end by 4 bases; junction bases not matched to a gene: 11. The germline CDR1 and CDR2 sequences are SQVTM and ANQGSEA. Broader study findings: Ankylosing spondylitis blood seemed to carry a telltale TCR beta motif made of roughly eight highly homologous variants.

One entry per CDR3 protein, called by TCRdb with MiXCR from the 5' RACE reads. The sample lists around 540,000 distinct CDR3 sequences, 9.5% to 15% occurring once. Sequencing input: blood, either unsorted or a sorted T cell fraction (not recorded which). The rearrangement links TRBV29-1 to TRBJ1-2, with 7 bases lining up with TRBD1. The receptor was isolated from a male donor with ankylosing spondylitis. CDR3 coding DNA: TGCAGCGTCGGGGACAGTCGGGGATCCTATGGCTACACCTTC. It codes for CSVGDSRGSYGYTF. Supplemented by reference TRBV29-1 and TRBJ1-2, the full variable domain reads SAVISQKPSRDICQRGTSLTIQCQVDSQVTMMFWYRQQPGQSLTLIATANQGSEATYESGFVIDKFPISRPNLTFSTLTVSNMSPEDSSIYLCSVGDSRGSYGYTFGSGTRLTVV.